What follows is one T cell receptor beta chain and its context. Antigen specificity is unknown. These data originate in a study of monozygotic twins with inflammatory bowel disease. The study's findings and limits: Support for any single strong IBD-associated signal or clonotype was not found. Added variability in patient repertoires may stem from differing immunosuppressive treatments. Especially where disease activity was present, IBD patients had fewer clonotypes in common with others than healthy twins did.

TCRdb derives one entry per CDR3 protein from the 5' RACE reads, leaving out DNA. The repertoire table contains around 190,000 distinct CDR3 sequences. Germline values: CDR1 DFQATT, CDR2 SNEGSKA (reference sequence). CDR3 length equals 14 residues. The clonotype was recovered from a human donor with ulcerative colitis or Crohn's disease, or a healthy co-twin of an affected twin (not recorded which). The source material was blood. V usage is TRBV20-1 and J usage is TRBJ2-5. The CDR3 loop is CSARERSRSETQYF.